This TCR beta chain is drawn from a study of Ad26.COV2.S vaccination and SARS-CoV-2 variants. Study-wide context: In the study, Ad26.COV2.S was injected intramuscularly once, or twice 56 days apart.

Sequenced by immunoSEQ multiplex PCR; TCRdb stores in-frame clones only, minus some. The data show a few hundred thousand clones, around 87% seen once. Treatment given: about 20 received Ad26.COV2.S at low or high dose, single or two shots; about 5 received placebo; per-sample allocation not given. On day 63 after the first injection, vaccine and placebo recipients gave samples. The junction had 4 bases not matched to a gene; V was cut back by 3 bases and J by 2 bases. Germline loops: CDR1 SGDLS, CDR2 YYNGEE. This CDR3 has 15 residues. Sequencing used peripheral blood, obtained in a trial of Ad26.COV2.S vaccine versus placebo. The gene calls are TRBV9 and TRBJ2-7; 11 positions agree with TRBD2. This receptor was obtained from a person between 18 and 60 years old who received the Ad26.COV2.S COVID-19 vaccine or a placebo. The CDR3: CASSEGTSGPYEQYF. DNA of the CDR3: TGTGCCAGCAGCGAGGGGACTAGCGGCCCCTACGAGCAGTACTTC.